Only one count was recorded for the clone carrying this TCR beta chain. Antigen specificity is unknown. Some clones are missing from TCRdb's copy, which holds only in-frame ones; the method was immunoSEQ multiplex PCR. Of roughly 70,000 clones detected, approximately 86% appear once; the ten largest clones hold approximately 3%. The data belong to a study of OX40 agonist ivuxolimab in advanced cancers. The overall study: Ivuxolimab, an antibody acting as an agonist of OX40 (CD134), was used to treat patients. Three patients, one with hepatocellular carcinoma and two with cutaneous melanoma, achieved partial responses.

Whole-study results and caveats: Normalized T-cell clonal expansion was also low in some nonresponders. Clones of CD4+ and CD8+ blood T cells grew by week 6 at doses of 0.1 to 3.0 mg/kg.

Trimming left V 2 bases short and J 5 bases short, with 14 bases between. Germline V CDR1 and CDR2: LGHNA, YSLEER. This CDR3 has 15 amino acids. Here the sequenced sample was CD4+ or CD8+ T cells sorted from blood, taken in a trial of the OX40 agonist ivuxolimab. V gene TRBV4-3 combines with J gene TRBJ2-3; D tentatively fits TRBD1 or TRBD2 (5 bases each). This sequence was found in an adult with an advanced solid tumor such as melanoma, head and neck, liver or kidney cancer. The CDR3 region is CASSQIGQGVDTQYF. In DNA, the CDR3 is TGCGCCAGCAGCCAAATAGGGCAGGGAGTAGATACGCAGTATTTT.